The clone carrying this T cell receptor (beta chain) was picked up a small number of times. TCRdb processed the RT-PCR reads anew with MiXCR; each CDR3 protein has one entry. This table has about 680,000 distinct CDR3 sequences, 14% appearing once. Looked up from germline, CDR1 is SGHTA and CDR2 is FQGTGA. Trimming took off 4 bases at V and 3 bases at J, with 6 bases between the two ends. This CDR3 region has 12 residues. The receptor was derived from a female donor in good health, serving as a healthy control. This chain links TRBV7-3 with TRBJ1-2; D is unclear. The sample taken for sequencing was memory CD4+ T cells from blood. The DNA of the CDR3 is TGTGCCAGCAGCTCCCCCTACTATGGCTACACCTTC. It is translated as CASSSPYYGYTF.